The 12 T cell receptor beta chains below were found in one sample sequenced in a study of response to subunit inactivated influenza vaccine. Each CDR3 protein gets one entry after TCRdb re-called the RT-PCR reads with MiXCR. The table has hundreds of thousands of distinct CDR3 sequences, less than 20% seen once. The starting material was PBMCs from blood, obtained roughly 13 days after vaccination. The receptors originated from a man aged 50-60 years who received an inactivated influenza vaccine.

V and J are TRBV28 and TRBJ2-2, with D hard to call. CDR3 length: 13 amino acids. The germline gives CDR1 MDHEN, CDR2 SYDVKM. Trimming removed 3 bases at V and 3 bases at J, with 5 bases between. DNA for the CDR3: TGTGCCAGCAGTTTTAGACACACCGGGGAGCTGTTTTTT. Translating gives CASSFRHTGELFF.

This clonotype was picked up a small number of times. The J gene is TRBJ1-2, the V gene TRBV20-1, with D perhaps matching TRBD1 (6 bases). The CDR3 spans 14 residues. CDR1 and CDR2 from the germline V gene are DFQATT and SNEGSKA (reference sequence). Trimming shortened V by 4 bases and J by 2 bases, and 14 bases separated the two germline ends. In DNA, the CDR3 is TGCAGTGCTAAAGACAGGCCAACGAACTATGGCTACACCTTC. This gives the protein CSAKDRPTNYGYTF.

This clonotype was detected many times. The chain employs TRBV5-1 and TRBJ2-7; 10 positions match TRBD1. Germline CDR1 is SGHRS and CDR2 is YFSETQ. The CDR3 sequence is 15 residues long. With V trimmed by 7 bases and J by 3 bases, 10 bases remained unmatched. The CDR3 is CASSPTGTGDYEQYF. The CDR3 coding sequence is TGCGCCAGCTCGCCTACCGGGACAGGGGACTACGAGCAGTACTTC.

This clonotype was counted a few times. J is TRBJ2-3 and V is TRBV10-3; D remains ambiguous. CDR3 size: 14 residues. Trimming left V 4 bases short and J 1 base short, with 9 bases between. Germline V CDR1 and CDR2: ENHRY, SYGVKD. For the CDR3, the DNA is TGTGCCATCAGTGTTATTGACGGCACAGATACGCAGTATTTT. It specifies CAISVIDGTDTQYF.

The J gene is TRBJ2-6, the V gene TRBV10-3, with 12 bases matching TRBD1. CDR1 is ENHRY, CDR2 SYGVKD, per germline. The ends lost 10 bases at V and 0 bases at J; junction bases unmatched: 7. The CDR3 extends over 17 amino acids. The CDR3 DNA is TGTGCCACAGCCAGGGACAGGGGGCCCTCTGGGGCCAACGTCCTGACTTTC. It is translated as CATARDRGPSGANVLTF.

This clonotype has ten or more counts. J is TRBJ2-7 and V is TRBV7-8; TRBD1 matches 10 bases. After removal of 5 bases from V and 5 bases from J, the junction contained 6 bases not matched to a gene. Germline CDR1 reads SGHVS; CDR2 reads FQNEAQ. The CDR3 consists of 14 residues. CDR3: CASSLRDRGHEQYF. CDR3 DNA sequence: TGTGCCAGCAGCCTCCGGGACAGGGGACACGAGCAGTACTTC.

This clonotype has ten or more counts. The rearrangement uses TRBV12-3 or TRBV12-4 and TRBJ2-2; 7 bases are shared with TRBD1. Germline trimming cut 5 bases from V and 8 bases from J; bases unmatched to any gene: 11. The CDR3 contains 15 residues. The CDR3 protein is CASSAQTGTKGELFF. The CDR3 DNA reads TGTGCCAGCAGTGCCCAGACAGGGACAAAGGGGGAGCTGTTTTTT.

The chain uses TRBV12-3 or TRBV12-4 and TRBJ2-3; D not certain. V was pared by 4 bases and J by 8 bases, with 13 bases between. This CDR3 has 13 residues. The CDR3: CASSWDSLGTQYF. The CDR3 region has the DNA TGTGCCAGCAGTTGGGATAGCTTGGGTACGCAGTATTTT.

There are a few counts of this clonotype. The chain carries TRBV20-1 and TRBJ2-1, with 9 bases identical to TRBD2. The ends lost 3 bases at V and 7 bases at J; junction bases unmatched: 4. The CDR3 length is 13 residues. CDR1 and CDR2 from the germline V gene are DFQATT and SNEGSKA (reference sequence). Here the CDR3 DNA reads TGCAGTGCTAGTGGACTAGCGAGGAATGAGCAGTTCTTC. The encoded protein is CSASGLARNEQFF.

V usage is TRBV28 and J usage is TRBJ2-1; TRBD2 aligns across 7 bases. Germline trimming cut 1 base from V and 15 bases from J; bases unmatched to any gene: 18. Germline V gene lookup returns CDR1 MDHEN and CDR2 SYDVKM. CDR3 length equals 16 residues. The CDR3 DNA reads TGTGCCAGCAGTTTATTAGGTGTTAGCCGGGAGGACCGTACGTTCTTC. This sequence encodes CASSLLGVSREDRTFF.

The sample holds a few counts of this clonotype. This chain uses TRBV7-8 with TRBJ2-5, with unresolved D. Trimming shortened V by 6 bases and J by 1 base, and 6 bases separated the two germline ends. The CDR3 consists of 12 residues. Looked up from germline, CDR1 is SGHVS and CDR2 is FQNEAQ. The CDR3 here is CASRRSQETQYF. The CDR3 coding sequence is TGTGCCAGCAGAAGGAGCCAAGAGACCCAGTACTTC.

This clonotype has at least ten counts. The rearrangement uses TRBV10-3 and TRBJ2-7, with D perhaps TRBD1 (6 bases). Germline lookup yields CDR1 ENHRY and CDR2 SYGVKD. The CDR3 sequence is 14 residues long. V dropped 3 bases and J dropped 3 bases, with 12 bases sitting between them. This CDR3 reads CAISESGQNYEQYF. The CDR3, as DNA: TGTGCCATCAGTGAATCAGGACAGAACTACGAGCAGTACTTC.